The 20 T cell receptor beta chains below all came from one sample that was sequenced in a study of blood T cell repertoires in COVID-19. TCRdb's copy holds only in-frame clones and misses some; the assay was immunoSEQ multiplex PCR. The data show around 97,000 clones, about 91% seen once. Material for sequencing was peripheral blood. The receptors originated from a human donor in a cohort sampled during active COVID-19.

The rearrangement joins TRBV4-3 to TRBJ1-2; a weak D match, TRBD1 (6 bases). The CDR3 consists of 15 residues. Trimming left V 4 bases short and J 3 bases short, with 15 bases between. From germline, CDR1 is LGHNA and CDR2 YSLEER. CDR3 sequence: CASSPGGRGDYGYTF. The CDR3 DNA reads TGCGCCAGCAGCCCGGGGGGTAGGGGGGACTATGGCTACACCTTC.

The chain combines TRBV24-1 with TRBJ2-7; 9 positions match TRBD1. V lost 4 bases to trimming and J lost 5 bases; unmatched junction nucleotides: 8. Germline CDR1 KGHDR, CDR2 SFDVKD. This CDR3 is built from 15 residues. CDR3 coding DNA: TGTGCCACCAGTGACCCCGGGACAGGGTTCGACGAGCAGTACTTC. Protein: CATSDPGTGFDEQYF.

The chain joins TRBV19 to TRBJ2-7; D not resolved. Trimming pared 10 bases from V and 2 bases from J, leaving 15 bases between. The CDR3 covers 13 residues. CDR1 and CDR2 (germline): LNHDA, SQIVND (reference sequence). The CDR3 sequence: CATSDAIPYEQYF. The CDR3 DNA follows: TGTGCCACCAGCGATGCGATTCCCTACGAGCAGTACTTC.

V usage is TRBV2 and J usage is TRBJ1-6; the D is unclear. V gave up 6 bases and J gave up 10 bases, with 16 bases separating them. CDR3 length: 14 residues. CDR1 and CDR2 (germline): SNHLY, FYNNEI. CDR3 nucleotides: TGTGCCAGCAGCGGTGGGAGAGCGGGATCACCCCTCCACTTT. Protein: CASSGGRAGSPLHF.

The rearrangement links TRBV21-1 to TRBJ2-5; the table calls TRBD2, which could not be checked here. TRBV21-1 is shown as a pseudogene. CDR3 length: 16 amino acids. The DNA of the CDR3 is TGTGCCAGCAGCAAATCCCCCGGCCCCGCGGCAGAGACCCAGTACTTC. Encoded protein: CASSKSPGPAAETQYF.

The chain is built from TRBV6-5 and TRBJ2-7; the D gene is possibly TRBD2 (6 bases). V lost 6 bases, J lost 0 bases, and 15 bases lay in between. CDR1 is MNHEY and CDR2 is SVGAGI in the germline V gene. The CDR3 is 15 amino acids. CDR3 protein: CASRPIADTSYEQYF. As DNA, the CDR3 is TGTGCCAGCAGACCCATAGCGGATACCTCCTACGAGCAGTACTTC.

This chain connects TRBV5-1 to TRBJ1-6; no reliable D call. V was clipped by 0 bases and J by 2 bases, with 12 bases between them. The CDR3 length is 17 residues. Germline loops: CDR1 SGHRS, CDR2 YFSETQ. CDR3 protein: CASSLVPDSPYNSPLHF. The CDR3 bases are TGCGCCAGCAGCTTGGTGCCCGACTCTCCCTATAATTCACCCCTCCACTTT.

The chain couples TRBV5-1 to TRBJ2-2, with D unresolved. The V end was cut by 1 base, the J end by 4 bases, with 5 bases between. The length of the CDR3 is 13 residues. Germline lookup yields CDR1 SGHRS and CDR2 YFSETQ. CDR3 sequence (DNA): TGCGCCAGCAGCTTGTTAGCCACCGGGGAGCTGTTTTTT. Its protein is CASSLLATGELFF.

This chain links TRBV7-9 with TRBJ2-5, with D perhaps TRBD2 (7 bases). The CDR3 consists of 16 residues. CDR1 and CDR2 from the germline V gene are SEHNR and FQNEAQ (reference sequence). The V end lost 7 bases, the J end lost 5 bases, and 23 bases lay between the germline ends. The chain's CDR3 is CASTPRRPGGLETQYF. DNA of the CDR3: TGTGCCAGCACCCCCCGTCGCCCCGGGGGGCTTGAGACCCAGTACTTC.

This clone appeared once. The chain links TRBV6-5 to TRBJ1-1, with D perhaps matching TRBD1 (6 bases). V gave up 7 bases and J gave up 9 bases, with 21 bases separating them. The CDR3 is 14 residues long. Germline CDR1 and CDR2: MNHEY and SVGAGI. The CDR3 DNA sequence: TGTGCCAGCATCCGAAAAGGAACACAGGGAAAAGCTTTCTTT. Translating gives CASIRKGTQGKAFF.

The chain couples TRBV25-1 to TRBJ2-1, with 12 nucleotides matching TRBD2. V was clipped by 10 bases and J by 5 bases; unmatched bases: 9. Germline assignment: CDR1 MGHDK and CDR2 SYGVNS. The CDR3 has 15 amino acids. In nucleotides, the CDR3 is TGTGCCACTCGGACTAGCGGGGAACCTCACAATGAGCAGTTCTTC. Its protein is CATRTSGEPHNEQFF.

V is TRBV7-2 and J is TRBJ1-3; D is undetermined. The CDR3 extends over 17 amino acids. V was trimmed by 3 bases and J by 3 bases, leaving 18 bases between them. Germline assignment: CDR1 SGHTA and CDR2 FQGNSA. The CDR3 loop is CASSLQPVGVYGNTIYF. CDR3 nucleotide sequence: TGTGCCAGCAGCTTGCAGCCAGTCGGGGTCTATGGAAACACCATATATTTT.

This clone was detected once. The V call is TRBV5-6, the J call TRBJ1-4, with TRBD1 as a possible D gene (5 bases). The germline V gene has CDR1 SGHDT and CDR2 YYEEEE. The CDR3 is made up of 15 amino acids. The ends were cut back, 1 base at V and 8 bases at J, with 15 bases in the middle. For the CDR3, the DNA is TGTGCCAGCAGCTTGCTGGTAAGACAGTCCGAAAAACTGTTTTTT. This encodes CASSLLVRQSEKLFF.

The V call is TRBV27, the J call TRBJ2-5, with D perhaps TRBD2 (6 bases). CDR3 length: 16 residues. Trimming took off 2 bases at V and 4 bases at J, with 17 bases between the two ends. CDR1 is MNHEY, CDR2 SMNVEV, per germline (reference sequence). The CDR3 coding sequence is TGTGCCAGCAGTTTAAGGGACTCACCGGCTAGAGAGACCCAGTACTTC. This encodes CASSLRDSPARETQYF.

CDR3 in DNA: TGTGCCAGCCAGACAGGGGCCGCCTCCAATGAGCAGTTCTTC. Protein sequence: CASQTGAASNEQFF. The chain combines TRBV6-5 with TRBJ2-1; 8 bases align to TRBD1. V was pared by 8 bases and J by 6 bases, with 9 bases of the junction left unmatched. CDR1 and CDR2 (germline): MNHEY, SVGAGI. The CDR3 loop spans 14 amino acids.

The V gene is TRBV7-3, the J gene TRBJ1-1; 8 nucleotides match TRBD1. The CDR3 is 13 amino acids. Germline CDR1 SGHTA, CDR2 FQGTGA. Trimming removed 3 bases from V and 4 bases from J; junction bases left unmatched: 1. CDR3 nucleotide sequence: TGTGCCAGCAGCTTTGGGACAGGCACTGAAGCTTTCTTT. Translating it yields CASSFGTGTEAFF. Full variable domain (outside the CDR3, taken from reference TRBV7-3 and TRBJ1-1): GAGVSQTPSNKVTEKGKYVELRCDPISGHTALYWYRQSLGQGPEFLIYFQGTGAADDSGLPNDRFFAVRPEGSVSTLKIQRTERGDSAVYLCASSFGTGTEAFFGQGTRLTVV.

V usage is TRBV19 and J usage is TRBJ1-6; D perhaps matches TRBD1 (5 bases). There are 12 residues in the CDR3. The V gene lost 11 bases and the J gene lost 9 bases, with 14 bases spanning the gap. Germline assignment: CDR1 LNHDA and CDR2 SQIVND (reference sequence). The CDR3: CAGGTSSSPLHF. CDR3 nucleotides: TGTGCCGGCGGGACTTCATCTTCACCCCTCCACTTT. The entire variable domain, with the rest obtained from reference TRBV19 and TRBJ1-6, is as follows: DGGITQSPKYLFRKEGQNVTLSCEQNLNHDAMYWYRQDPGQGLRLIYYSQIVNDFQKGDIAEGYSVSREKKESFPLTVTSAQKNPTAFYLCAGGTSSSPLHFGNGTRLTVT.

This clone showed up just a few times. This sequence joins TRBV5-1 and TRBJ2-7, with 9 bases that match TRBD1. The junction had 7 bases not matched to a gene; V was cut back by 0 bases and J by 0 bases. The CDR3 runs 17 residues. Germline CDR1 reads SGHRS; CDR2 reads YFSETQ. CDR3 nucleotide sequence: TGCGCCAGCAGCTTGGGACAGGGGGGCCCCCTCTCCTACGAGCAGTACTTC. Translated, it gives CASSLGQGGPLSYEQYF.

This clone has a handful of counts. The chain combines TRBV3-1 (or the pseudogene TRBV3-2) with TRBJ1-4; 7 bases agree with TRBD1. J was trimmed by 2 bases and V by 1 base; bases with no gene match: 4. The CDR3 has 16 residues. CDR1 LGHDT and CDR2 YNNKEL come from the germline V gene (reference sequence). DNA of the CDR3: TGTGCCAGCAGCCAAGTGATGACAGGGACTAATGAAAAACTGTTTTTT. Translation: CASSQVMTGTNEKLFF.

J is TRBJ2-3 and V is TRBV5-1; TRBD1 matches at 10 bases. V dropped 3 bases and J dropped 4; count of bases not matched to a gene: 8. There are 16 residues in the CDR3. CDR1 and CDR2 from the germline V gene are SGHRS and YFSETQ. This chain's CDR3 is CASSSSPGTGADTQYF. In nucleotides, the CDR3 is TGCGCCAGCAGCTCGTCCCCCGGGACAGGGGCAGATACGCAGTATTTT.